This T cell receptor (beta chain) appears in the sequencing data of a study of a mutant IDH1 vaccine in newly diagnosed glioma. As for the study in general: The study started vaccination 4-6 weeks after radiotherapy alone, or with temozolomide cycles. Radiotherapy, temozolomide, or both had been given previously, and both were given to most.

Study-wide results and limits: Pseudoprogression looked unconnected to shifts in top peripheral T cell clonotypes.

Noted time point: week 35, safety follow-up. Vaccinated patients received 300 ug of mutant IDH1 20-mer peptide per dose, with topical imiquimod. The CDR3 has 17 amino acids. With V trimmed by 5 bases and J by 8 bases, 13 bases remained unmatched. Germline lookup yields CDR1 SEHNR and CDR2 FQNEAQ (reference sequence). Worth noting for this clone: Its antigen is currently unknown.

Clones were sequenced by immunoSEQ multiplex PCR, and TCRdb holds only the in-frame ones, with some missing. The sample consists of approximately 50,000 clones, roughly four fifths of them appearing once. The receptor comes from a man in his forties with glioma. This specimen consisted of PBMCs, obtained from a glioma patient whose treatment included an IDH1 peptide vaccine. This chain uses TRBV7-9 with TRBJ2-1; 12 bases match TRBD2. The CDR3 nucleotides read TGTGCCAGCAGCCCACAAGCCGGACTAGCGGGAACCCATGAGCAGTTCTTC. Amino acids: CASSPQAGLAGTHEQFF.